This TCR beta chain originates from a study of blood T cell repertoires in COVID-19 (dated by TCRdb to about 2020). Some background on the complete study: Samples from collaborators originated in the United States, Italy and Spain and spanned both the acute and convalescent phases of COVID-19. Samples were obtained from the ongoing ImmuneRACE study (first 160 participants) and from over a thousand subjects provided by 6 global collaborators. Deeply sampled blood TCRbeta repertoires from subjects exposed to, actively infected with, or recovered from COVID-19 were included in the dataset. The sample metadata nearly always contained a de-identified subject ID, COVID-19 status, age in years and sex. The prospective study material was composed of cDNA or gDNA derived from T cells, B-cell-depleted T cells, or PBMCs. A freely available public database, intended as a resource for researchers studying the immune response to SARS-CoV-2, is where the repertoires were released. Where available, HLA class I and class II types were taken from metadata supplied by the sample provider and were not determined by assay-based typing.

In regard to this clone: The clone's antigen remains unknown. Per-nucleotide qualities are absent, and no much larger clonotype sits a single base away.

In Seattle, one collaborating source enrolled patients while the infection was active and tracked those patients longitudinally over the course of disease. Each collaborating institution followed its own protocols to collect whole blood in K2EDTA tubes. For TCRbeta analysis, collaborator samples were shipped as frozen whole blood, as isolated PBMCs, or as DNA extracted from either sample type. Results and caveats for the whole study, not just this receptor: How much clinical and demographic metadata was included differed by source and by participant, and the metadata was provided uncurated.

CDR1 and CDR2 (MNHGY, SVAAGI) derive from the germline V gene. Reading from cysteine to phenylalanine, the CDR3 counts 18 amino acids. Of all the DNA, just the CDR3 is kept, 54 bases in frame from base 1. V trim: 6 bases; J trim: 3 bases; unmatched bases: 14. TCRbeta CDR3 regions were amplified from genomic DNA by means of the immunoSEQ Assay, a bias-controlled multiplex PCR. In the source study's methods: The number of nucleated cells in each sample was estimated by amplification of reference gene primers within the assay. To quantify the absolute abundance of each unique TCRbeta CDR3 rearrangement, sequence reads were collapsed and filtered. For each sample, productive Simpson clonality was calculated as the square root of Simpson's diversity index over productive rearrangements. TCRdb obtained this table from immuneACCESS and retained in-frame rearrangements with V and J assigned. These tables miss some clones; where compared with another copy, unresolved V genes account for less than half of the shortfall, and the remainder is unexplained. The V and J calls and the clone size are those of that table, but D and trimming were determined from the DNA. This sample is represented by just over 150,000 clones; less than 85% of them were singletons. Around 7% of the sample belongs to the ten largest clones.

Sequenced material: peripheral blood. The sequence was collected from a woman in her thirties or forties with COVID-19, enrolled during active disease. This receptor chain uses TRBV6-9 and TRBJ2-5, and 12 junction bases match TRBD2. The CDR3 protein sequence reads: CASRDWRDLAGGKETQYF. The DNA sequence is given as TGTGCCAGCAGGGATTGGCGGGATCTAGCGGGAGGGAAAGAGACCCAGTACTTC.